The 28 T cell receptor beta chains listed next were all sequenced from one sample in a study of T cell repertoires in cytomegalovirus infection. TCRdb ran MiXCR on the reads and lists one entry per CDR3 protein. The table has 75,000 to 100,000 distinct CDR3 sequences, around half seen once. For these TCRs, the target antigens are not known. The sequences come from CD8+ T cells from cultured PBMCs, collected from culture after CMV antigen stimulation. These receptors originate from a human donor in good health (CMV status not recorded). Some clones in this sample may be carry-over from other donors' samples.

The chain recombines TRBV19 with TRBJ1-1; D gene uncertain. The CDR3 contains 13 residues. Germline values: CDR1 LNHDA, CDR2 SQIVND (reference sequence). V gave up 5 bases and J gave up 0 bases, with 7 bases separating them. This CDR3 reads CASSAQLNTEAFF. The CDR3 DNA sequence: TGTGCCAGTAGTGCCCAGTTGAACACTGAAGCTTTCTTT.

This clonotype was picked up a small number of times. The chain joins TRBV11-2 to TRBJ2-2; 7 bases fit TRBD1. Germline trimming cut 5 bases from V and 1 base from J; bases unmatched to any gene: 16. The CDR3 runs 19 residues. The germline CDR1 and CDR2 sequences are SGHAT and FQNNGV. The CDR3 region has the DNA TGTGCCAGCAGCGCATTCCGGGACAGTCTACAGTGGAACACCGGGGAGCTGTTTTTT. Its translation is CASSAFRDSLQWNTGELFF.

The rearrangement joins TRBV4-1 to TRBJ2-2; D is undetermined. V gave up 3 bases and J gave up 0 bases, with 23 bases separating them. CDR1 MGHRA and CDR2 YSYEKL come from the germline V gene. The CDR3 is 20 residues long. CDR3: CASSHPPGVIRGTNTGELFF. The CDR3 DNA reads TGCGCCAGCAGCCACCCGCCTGGGGTCATTCGCGGAACGAACACCGGGGAGCTGTTTTTT.

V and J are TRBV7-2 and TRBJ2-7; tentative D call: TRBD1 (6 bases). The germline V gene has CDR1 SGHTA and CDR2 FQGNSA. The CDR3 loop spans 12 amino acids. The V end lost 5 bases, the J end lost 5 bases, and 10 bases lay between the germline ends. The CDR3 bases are TGTGCCAGCAGCCACAGGGTCCACGAGCAGTACTTC. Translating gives CASSHRVHEQYF.

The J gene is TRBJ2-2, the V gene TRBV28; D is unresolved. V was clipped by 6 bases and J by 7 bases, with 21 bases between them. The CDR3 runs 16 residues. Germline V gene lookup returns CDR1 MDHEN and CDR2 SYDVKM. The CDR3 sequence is CASRLMSPSVDGELFF. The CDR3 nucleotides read TGTGCCAGCAGACTGATGAGCCCATCAGTTGACGGGGAGCTGTTTTTT.

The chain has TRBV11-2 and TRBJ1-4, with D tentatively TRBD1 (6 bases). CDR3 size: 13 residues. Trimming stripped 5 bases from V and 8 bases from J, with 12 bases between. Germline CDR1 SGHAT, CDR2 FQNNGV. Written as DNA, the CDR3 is TGTGCCAGCAGCAAGTGGCAGGGGGAAAAACTGTTTTTT. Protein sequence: CASSKWQGEKLFF.

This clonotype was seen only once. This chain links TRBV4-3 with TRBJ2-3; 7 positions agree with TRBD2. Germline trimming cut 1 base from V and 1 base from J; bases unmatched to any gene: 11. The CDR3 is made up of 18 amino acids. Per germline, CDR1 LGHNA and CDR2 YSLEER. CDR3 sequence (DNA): TGCGCCAGCAGCCAAGGTTTGGCGAAGCGGGGCCGCACAGATACGCAGTATTTT. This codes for CASSQGLAKRGRTDTQYF.

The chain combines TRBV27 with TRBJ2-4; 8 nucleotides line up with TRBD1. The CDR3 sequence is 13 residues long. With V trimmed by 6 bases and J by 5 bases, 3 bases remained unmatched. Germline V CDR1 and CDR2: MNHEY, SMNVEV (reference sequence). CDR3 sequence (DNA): TGTGCCAGCAGCACAGGGGGAGAAAACATTCAGTACTTC. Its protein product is CASSTGGENIQYF.

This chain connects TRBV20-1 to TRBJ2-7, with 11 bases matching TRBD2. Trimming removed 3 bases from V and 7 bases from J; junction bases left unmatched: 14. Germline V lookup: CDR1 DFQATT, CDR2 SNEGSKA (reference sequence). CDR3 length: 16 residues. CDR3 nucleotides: TGCAGTGCTAGGCTATTTAGCGGGAGGGACTACGAGGAGCAGTACTTC. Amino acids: CSARLFSGRDYEEQYF.

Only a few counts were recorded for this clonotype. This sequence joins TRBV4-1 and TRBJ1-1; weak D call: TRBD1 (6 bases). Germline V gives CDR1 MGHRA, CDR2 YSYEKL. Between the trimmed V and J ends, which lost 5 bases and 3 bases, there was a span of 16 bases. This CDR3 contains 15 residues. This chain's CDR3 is CASSYLRTDYTEAFF. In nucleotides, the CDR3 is TGCGCCAGCAGCTACTTACGGACAGATTACACTGAAGCTTTCTTT.

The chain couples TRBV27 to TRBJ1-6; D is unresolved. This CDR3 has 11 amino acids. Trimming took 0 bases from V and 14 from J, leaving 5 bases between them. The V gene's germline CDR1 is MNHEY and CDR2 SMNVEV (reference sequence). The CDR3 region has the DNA TGTGCCAGCAGTTTATCTGGGGCCCTCCACTTT. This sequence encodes CASSLSGALHF.

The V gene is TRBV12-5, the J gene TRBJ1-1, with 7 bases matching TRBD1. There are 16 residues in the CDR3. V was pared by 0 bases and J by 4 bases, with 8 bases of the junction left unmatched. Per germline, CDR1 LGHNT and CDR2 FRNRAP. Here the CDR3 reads CASGLVPPPGGTEAFF. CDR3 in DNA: TGTGCTAGTGGTTTGGTACCCCCCCCAGGGGGCACTGAAGCTTTCTTT.

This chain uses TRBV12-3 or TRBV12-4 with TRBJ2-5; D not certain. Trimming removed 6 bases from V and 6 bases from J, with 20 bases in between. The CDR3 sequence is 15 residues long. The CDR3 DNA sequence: TGTGCCAGCAGCCTCCTGACTGGGCCTACACAGACCCAGTACTTC. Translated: CASSLLTGPTQTQYF.

The CDR3 protein is CASSRPGQGSHQPQHF. DNA for the CDR3: TGTGCCAGCAGTCGACCGGGACAGGGTTCCCATCAGCCCCAGCATTTT. The genes are TRBV12-3 or TRBV12-4 and TRBJ1-5, with 9 bases fitting TRBD1. V was pared by 5 bases and J by 5 bases, with 10 bases of the junction left unmatched. The CDR3 contains 16 residues.

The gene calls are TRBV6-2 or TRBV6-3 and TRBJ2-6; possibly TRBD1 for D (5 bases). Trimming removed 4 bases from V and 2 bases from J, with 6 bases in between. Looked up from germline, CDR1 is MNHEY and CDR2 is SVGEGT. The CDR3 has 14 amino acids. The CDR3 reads CASSLDTGANVLTF. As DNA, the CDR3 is TGTGCCAGCAGTTTGGACACTGGGGCCAACGTCCTGACTTTC.

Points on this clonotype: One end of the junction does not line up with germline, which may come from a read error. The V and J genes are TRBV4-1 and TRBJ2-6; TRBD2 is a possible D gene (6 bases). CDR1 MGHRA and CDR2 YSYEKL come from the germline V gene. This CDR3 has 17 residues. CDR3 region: CASSQDGSGTGANVLTF. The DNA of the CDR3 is TGTGCCAGCAGCCAAGACGGGAGCGGAACTGGGGCCAACGTCCTGACTTTC.

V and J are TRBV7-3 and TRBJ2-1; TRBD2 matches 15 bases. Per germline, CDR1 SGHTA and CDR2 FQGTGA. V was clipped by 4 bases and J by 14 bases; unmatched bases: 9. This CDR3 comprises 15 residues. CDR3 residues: CASSSGLAGGSPEFF. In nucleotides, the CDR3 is TGTGCCAGCAGCTCGGGACTAGCGGGAGGTAGCCCGGAGTTCTTC.

CDR3 sequence (DNA): TGTGCCAGCAGCTTTTCCCCGGGACCGAACTATGGCTACACCTTC. Encoded protein: CASSFSPGPNYGYTF. The rearrangement links TRBV7-8 to TRBJ1-2; weak D call: TRBD1 (5 bases). The CDR3 length is 15 residues. Germline CDR1 reads SGHVS; CDR2 reads FQNEAQ. V dropped 3 bases and J dropped 2 bases, with 13 bases sitting between them.

CDR3: CASSTRDRAYNEQFF. CDR3 DNA: TGTGCCAGCAGCACCCGGGACAGGGCTTACAATGAGCAGTTCTTC. The V call is TRBV11-2, the J call TRBJ2-1; 9 bases are a match to TRBD1. Trimming cost V 5 bases and J 4 bases; bases outside gene matches: 6. CDR1 SGHAT and CDR2 FQNNGV come from the germline V gene. This CDR3 comprises 15 residues.

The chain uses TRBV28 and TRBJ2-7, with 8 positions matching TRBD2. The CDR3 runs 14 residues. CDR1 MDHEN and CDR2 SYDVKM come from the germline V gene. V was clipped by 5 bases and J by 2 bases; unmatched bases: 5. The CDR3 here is CASSPSGPTYEQYF. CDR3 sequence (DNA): TGTGCCAGCAGTCCTAGCGGGCCTACCTACGAGCAGTACTTC.

The chain's CDR3 is CASSLLTEMNTEAFF. In DNA form, the CDR3 reads TGTGCCAGCAGTTTACTCACAGAGATGAACACTGAAGCTTTCTTT. The chain carries TRBV27 and TRBJ1-1, with D unclear. V shed 2 bases and J shed 0 bases, with 10 bases lying between them. The germline CDR1 and CDR2 sequences are MNHEY and SMNVEV (reference sequence). This CDR3 is built from 15 residues.

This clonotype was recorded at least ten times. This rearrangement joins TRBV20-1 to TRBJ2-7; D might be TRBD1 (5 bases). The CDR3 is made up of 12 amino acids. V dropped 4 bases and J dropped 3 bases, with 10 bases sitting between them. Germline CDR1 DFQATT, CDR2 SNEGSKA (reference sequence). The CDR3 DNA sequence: TGCAGTGCTAAACCGACAGACTACGAGCAGTACTTC. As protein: CSAKPTDYEQYF.

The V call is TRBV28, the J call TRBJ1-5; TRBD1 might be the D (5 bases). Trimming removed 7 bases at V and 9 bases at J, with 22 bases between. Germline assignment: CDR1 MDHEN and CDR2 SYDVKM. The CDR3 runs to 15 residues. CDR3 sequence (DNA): TGTGCCAGCATCCAAGGTAGGGGCCCATCGGGGCCCCAGCATTTT. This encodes CASIQGRGPSGPQHF.

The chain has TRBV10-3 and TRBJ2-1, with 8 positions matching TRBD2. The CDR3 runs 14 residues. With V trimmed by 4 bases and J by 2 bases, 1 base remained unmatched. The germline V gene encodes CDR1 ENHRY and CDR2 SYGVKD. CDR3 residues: CAISGGRTYNEQFF. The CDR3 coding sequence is TGTGCCATCAGTGGCGGGAGGACCTACAATGAGCAGTTCTTC.

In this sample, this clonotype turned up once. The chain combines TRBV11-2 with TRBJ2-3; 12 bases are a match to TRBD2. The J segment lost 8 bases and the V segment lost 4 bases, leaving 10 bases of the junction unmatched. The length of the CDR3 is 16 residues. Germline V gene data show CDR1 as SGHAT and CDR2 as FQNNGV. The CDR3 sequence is CASSSATSGGRITQYF. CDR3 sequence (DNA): TGTGCCAGCAGCTCTGCCACTAGCGGGGGGAGGATTACGCAGTATTTT.

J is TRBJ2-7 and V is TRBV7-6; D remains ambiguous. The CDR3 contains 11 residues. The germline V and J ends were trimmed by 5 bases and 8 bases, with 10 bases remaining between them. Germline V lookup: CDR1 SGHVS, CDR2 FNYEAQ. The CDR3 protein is CASSLSGQQYF. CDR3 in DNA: TGTGCCAGCAGCCTATCCGGGCAGCAGTACTTC.

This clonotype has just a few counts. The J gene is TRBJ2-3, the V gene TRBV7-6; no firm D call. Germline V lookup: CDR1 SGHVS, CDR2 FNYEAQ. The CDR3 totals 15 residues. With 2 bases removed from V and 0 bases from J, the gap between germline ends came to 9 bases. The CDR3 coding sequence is TGTGCCAGCAGCTTAACGGAGACTAGCACAGATACGCAGTATTTT. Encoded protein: CASSLTETSTDTQYF. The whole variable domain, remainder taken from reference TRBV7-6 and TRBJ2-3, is GAGVSQSPRYKVTKRGQDVALRCDPISGHVSLYWYRQALGQGPEFLTYFNYEAQQDKSGLPNDRFSAERPEGSISTLTIQRTEQRDSAMYRCASSLTETSTDTQYFGPGTRLTVL.

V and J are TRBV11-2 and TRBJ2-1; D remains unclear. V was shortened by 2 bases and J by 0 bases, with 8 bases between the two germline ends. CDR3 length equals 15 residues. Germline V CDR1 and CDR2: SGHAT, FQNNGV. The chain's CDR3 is CASSLIISSYNEQFF. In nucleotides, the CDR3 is TGTGCCAGCAGCTTAATAATCAGCTCCTACAATGAGCAGTTCTTC.